The rows below give T cell receptor beta chains drawn from one sample of a study of blood T cell repertoires in COVID-19. Clones were read by immunoSEQ multiplex PCR, and TCRdb kept only the in-frame ones, dropping some. The repertoire consists of roughly 210,000 clones, with more than 75% occurring once and the leading ten covering 7.2%. The sequenced sample consisted of PBMCs or T cells enriched from blood (not recorded which). The receptors shown here come from a man between 25 and 39 years old in a cohort exposed to, infected with or recovered from COVID-19 (not recorded which). Each CDR3 is given with its conserved first and last residue. Size tells how often a clone was seen (once, few, many) or the class of an expanded clone, and some rows leave it out.

>NA|TRBJ2-1|TRBV10-3
CAISGDRAREQFF
>once|TRBJ2-6|TRBV19
CASKGPTSGANVLTF
>once|TRBJ1-2|TRBV29-1
CSVHRGYGYTF
>NA|TRBJ2-2|TRBV19
CASSGGLAGVTGELFF
>NA|TRBJ1-1|TRBV18
CASSPTWGGWGTEAFF
>once|TRBJ1-1|TRBV7-2
CASSLGFGQGSDTEAFF
>NA|TRBJ1-1|TRBV7-3
CASSPSGGPWWNTEAFF
>NA|TRBJ2-2|TRBV11-3
CASSPLATGELFF
>NA|TRBJ1-5|TRBV28
CASSLERGNRVQPQHF
>once|TRBJ1-3|TRBV28
CASSSTGQVFGNTIYF
>NA|TRBJ2-7|TRBV18
CASSRTGLWYEQYF
>NA|TRBJ2-7|TRBV6-5
CASSYTSGQGEQYF
>NA|TRBJ1-2|TRBV12-5
CASGVDRGPDGYTF
>NA|TRBJ1-3|TRBV15
CATSSSEAFSSGNTIYF
>NA|TRBJ2-3|TRBV12-3/TRBV12-4
CASTGNTDTQYF
>NA|TRBJ1-1|TRBV27
CASSPADRLNTEAFF
>NA|TRBJ2-1|TRBV27
CASFPLRWGPGYNEQFF
>NA|TRBJ1-2|TRBV7-9
CASSPGTDKLF
>NA|TRBJ2-1|TRBV20-1
CSASPAGRGRNNEQFF
>NA|TRBJ1-4|TRBV19
CASSLTGTGKEKLFF
>NA|TRBJ2-1|TRBV9
CASSTNRDRGSYNEQFF
>NA|TRBJ2-3|TRBV9
CASSGVGLTTDTQYF
>once|TRBJ2-1|TRBV7-3
CASSLSGSSYNEQFF
>NA|TRBJ1-1|TRBV9
CASSPSAGNTEAFF
>NA|TRBJ2-3|TRBV2
CASRGLAGGPEERDTQYF
>NA|TRBJ2-2|TRBV19
CARREQLGPGELFF
>NA|TRBJ2-1|TRBV5-1
CASTFRSGYQNQQFF
>NA|TRBJ2-1|TRBV4-1
CASSQDLVAEFNEQFF
>NA|TRBJ1-6|TRBV5-4
CASSLLQGKRSYNSPLHF
>NA|TRBJ1-4|TRBV7-6
CASSQTGFNEKLFF
>NA|TRBJ1-1|TRBV5-1
CASSDRQGSNTEAFF
>NA|TRBJ1-1|TRBV28
CASSRREMNTEAFF
>NA|TRBJ1-1|TRBV19
CASSISAGGMTEAFF
>NA|TRBJ2-3|TRBV28
CASSGTPSPSWNTDTQYF
>many|TRBJ2-7|TRBV7-9
CASSLSSEQYF
>NA|TRBJ1-1|TRBV6-5
CASSLEGRSNTEAFF
>NA|TRBJ2-7|TRBV28
CASSFQGAPYEQYF
>NA|TRBJ1-2|TRBV7-2
CASSWPRTGLNYGYTF
>NA|TRBJ1-1|TRBV18
CASSRERGDTEAFF
>NA|TRBJ2-2|TRBV19
CASSLGLAGVGGTGELFF
>NA|TRBJ2-5|TRBV9
CARMREAQETQYF
>NA|TRBJ2-3|TRBV9
CASSVDGGRSTDTQYF
>once|TRBJ2-3|TRBV28
CASSSTATTDTQYF
>once|TRBJ2-3|TRBV7-2
CASSSRVSVRGDTQYF
>NA|TRBJ2-7|TRBV4-1
CASSQPGQPYEQYF
>NA|TRBJ1-5|TRBV19
CASSIDRASNQPQHF
>few|TRBJ2-7|TRBV7-2
CASSFGLAGVYEQYF
>NA|TRBJ1-3|TRBV9
CASSATGVDSGNTIYF